This T cell receptor beta chain came from a study of blood T cells in healthy people across ages. Study results and caveats: While age rose, TCR beta diversity per million T cells dropped in a roughly linear way.

For the second PCR, which ran for about 6 to 12 cycles, a sample-barcoded 5' primer and a J-beta primer mix were used. One entry per CDR3 protein results from TCRdb running MiXCR on the 5' RACE reads. The sample yields over a million distinct CDR3 sequences, approximately 42% seen once. Concerning this clonotype: The target antigen is unknown.

The V gene lost 4 bases and the J gene lost 12 bases, with 16 bases spanning the gap. CDR3 size: 13 residues. Germline V gene data show CDR1 as MNHEY and CDR2 as SVGEGT. Sequencing was performed on blood. The chain has TRBV6-2 or TRBV6-3 and TRBJ2-4; no reliable D call. The clonotype originates from a woman aged 18-35 years in good health. Here the CDR3 reads CASSLTTRVDQYF. CDR3 nucleotides: TGTGCCAGCAGTTTAACGACCCGGGTAGATCAGTACTTC.